This T cell receptor (beta chain) was found in a study of blood T cell repertoires in COVID-19. The CDR3 is made up of 18 amino acids. Germline V gives CDR1 LGHNA, CDR2 YNFKEQ. The V end lost 4 bases, the J end lost 0 bases, and 16 bases lay between the germline ends. The data were produced by immunoSEQ multiplex PCR, yet TCRdb's version contains in-frame clones alone and is incomplete. The sample consists of about 360,000 clones, around 87% of them appearing once. The origin of this receptor is a man in his forties in a cohort exposed to, infected with or recovered from COVID-19 (not recorded which). The sequencing sample was made of PBMCs or T cells enriched from blood (not recorded which). The chain joins TRBV4-2 to TRBJ2-6; TRBD1 might be the D (6 bases). CDR3 bases: TGTGCCAGCAGCCGCATGGGCAGGGGTGCCTCTGGGGCCAACGTCCTGACTTTC. It specifies CASSRMGRGASGANVLTF.